This T cell receptor (beta chain) was identified during a study of T cells in Graves' hyperthyroidism and ophthalmopathy. This CDR3 is built from 13 residues. Germline values: CDR1 SGHTA, CDR2 FQGNSA. In the case of this clonotype: One junction end disagrees with the germline gene, perhaps due to a read error.

RNA transcripts were the template for amplifying TCR beta CDR3 regions. TCR CDR3 regions were first amplified by RT-PCR with HTBI primers. TCRdb reanalysed the multiplex PCR reads using MiXCR and keeps one entry per CDR3 protein. The sample lists around 760,000 distinct CDR3 sequences; under 45% were seen once. The sequence was collected from a woman in her thirties or forties with Graves' hyperthyroidism. The chain links TRBV7-2 to TRBJ1-2, with D maybe TRBD1 (5 bases). The sequenced sample consisted of blood. CDR3 sequence reads: CASSPDRYYSYTF. The CDR3 DNA follows: TGTGCCAGCAGTCCCGACAGATACTATAGCTACACCTTC. The full variable domain, with the rest looked up from reference TRBV7-2 and TRBJ1-2, is GAGVSQSPSNKVTEKGKDVELRCDPISGHTALYWYRQSLGQGLEFLIYFQGNSAPDKSGLPSDRFSAERTGGSVSTLTIQRTQQEDSAVYLCASSPDRYYSYTFGSGTRLTVV.